Reported below is one T cell receptor beta chain. This record belongs to a study of shared clonotypes between healthy human individuals. Sorted-subset replicate PCRs used 150 to 200 ng of genomic DNA. This amount corresponded to 30,000 to 35,000 T cell genomes. Clones were sequenced by immunoSEQ multiplex PCR, and TCRdb holds only the in-frame ones, with some missing. The data show hundreds of thousands of clones, with around 87% seen just once and 15% to 20% held by the top ten. V lost 4 bases and J lost 7; bases outside the gene matches: 7. Germline V CDR1 and CDR2: SGHDN, FVKESK. The CDR3 contains 14 residues.

Sequencing input: memory CD8+ T cells sorted from blood. Subset in this sample: CD45RO+ cells pooled with CCR7-negative TemRA cells. This chain joins TRBV14 and TRBJ1-2, with 9 positions matching TRBD1. The sequence was obtained from a man aged 18 to 35 in good health. CDR3 in DNA: TGTGCCAGCAGCCGAAGACAGGGGGTTGGTGGCTACACCTTC. Protein sequence: CASSRRQGVGGYTF.